This T cell receptor beta chain was recorded in a study of neoadjuvant nivolumab and ipilimumab in lung cancer. Profiling relied on immunoSEQ multiplex PCR, and the TCRdb table lists in-frame clones only, not all of them. This table holds approximately 17,000 clones, approximately 73% found once. Germline V gene data show CDR1 as SGHDT and CDR2 as YYEEEE. This CDR3 contains 13 residues. The V and J ends lost 4 bases and 4 bases respectively, with 9 bases between them. The chain couples TRBV5-6 to TRBJ2-1; D remains ambiguous. The specimen comprised tumor tissue, sampled after neoadjuvant nivolumab, alone or with ipilimumab, at or shortly before surgery. The source of this sequence is an adult with non-small cell lung cancer. CDR3 amino acids: CASSPSPYNEQFF. The CDR3 coding sequence is TGTGCCAGCAGCCCCTCACCTTACAATGAGCAGTTCTTC.